This is a list of T cell receptor beta chains from one sample in a study of cytotoxic CD8 clonotypes in ibrutinib-treated CLL. Some clones are missing from TCRdb's copy, which holds only in-frame ones; the method was immunoSEQ multiplex PCR. The table shows about 200,000 clones, with 72% occurring only once. The sample here was PBMCs, taken after 24 months of ibrutinib treatment. Receptors were obtained from a human donor with chronic lymphocytic leukemia. Each CDR3 is given with its conserved first and last residue. D genes are given only for firm matches. Size values are once, few and many counts, or a class for expanded clones, and some rows have none.

d_call,clone_size,v_call,j_call,cdr3_aa,cdr3_nt
NA,NA,TRBV5-6,TRBJ1-1,CASSLYGEAFF,TGTGCCAGCAGCTTGTACGGTGAAGCTTTCTTT
NA,NA,TRBV5-4,TRBJ2-7,CASRRDIGGEQYF,TGTGCCAGCAGGCGGGACATCGGGGGCGAGCAGTACTTC
TRBD1,once,TRBV15,TRBJ1-1,CATSRENRGPEAFF,TGTGCCACCAGCAGAGAAAACAGGGGGCCCGAAGCTTTCTTT
NA,NA,TRBV10-2,TRBJ2-1,CASSVLQGIEQFF,TGCGCCAGCAGTGTACTACAGGGCATTGAGCAGTTCTTC
NA,NA,TRBV27,TRBJ2-2,CASSFRRMAGELFF,TGTGCCAGCAGTTTCCGGAGAATGGCCGGGGAGCTGTTTTTT
NA,NA,TRBV4-2,TRBJ2-7,CASSPVVGNYEQYF,TGTGCCAGCAGCCCCGTGGTGGGGAACTACGAGCAGTACTTC
TRBD1,NA,TRBV6-1,TRBJ2-3,CASSLDRTITDTQYF,TGTGCCAGCAGTCTGGACAGGACCATCACAGATACGCAGTATTTT
NA,NA,TRBV7-2,TRBJ1-1,CASSLDSNTEAFF,TGTGCCAGCAGCTTAGACTCGAACACTGAAGCTTTCTTT
NA,NA,TRBV19,TRBJ1-1,CASSTRERFGAFF,TGTGCCAGTAGTACCAGGGAGCGGTTCGGAGCTTTCTTT
TRBD1,few,TRBV7-9,TRBJ1-4,CASSLGQATNEKLFF,TGTGCCAGCAGCCTAGGACAGGCAACTAATGAAAAACTGTTTTTT
TRBD1,once,TRBV15,TRBJ1-3,CATSGTVSGNTIYF,TGTGCCACCAGCGGGACAGTCTCTGGAAACACCATATATTTT
NA,NA,TRBV5-1,TRBJ2-5,CASSSTYVQETQYF,TGCGCCAGCAGCTCCACATATGTCCAAGAGACCCAGTACTTC
TRBD2,NA,TRBV4-3,TRBJ2-1,CASSLAGGPLGEQFF,TGCGCCAGCAGCCTAGCGGGAGGGCCTCTTGGTGAGCAGTTCTTC
TRBD2,NA,TRBV2,TRBJ2-7,CASTDWTSGRPYEQYF,TGTGCCAGCACGGATTGGACTAGCGGGAGACCCTACGAGCAGTACTTC
TRBD2,once,TRBV11-1,TRBJ2-7,CASSLVGEGLTDEQYF,TGTGCCAGCAGCTTAGTGGGGGAGGGTTTGACCGACGAGCAGTACTTC
TRBD1,NA,TRBV5-1,TRBJ2-2,CASIDQTGAGELFF,TGCGCCAGCATCGACCAGACAGGGGCCGGGGAGCTGTTTTTT
NA,few,TRBV7-8,TRBJ2-7,CASSARDSSYEQYF,TGTGCCAGCAGTGCGAGAGACTCGAGTTACGAGCAGTACTTC
TRBD2,few,TRBV7-8,TRBJ2-7,CASSQLAGVSYEQYF,TGTGCCAGCAGCCAACTAGCGGGAGTCTCCTACGAGCAGTACTTC
NA,NA,TRBV19,TRBJ1-1,CASSRQDPLTEAFF,TGTGCCAGTAGTAGACAGGACCCACTCACTGAAGCTTTCTTT
TRBD1,NA,TRBV7-2,TRBJ2-7,CASSLDGHRGDEQYF,TGTGCCAGCAGCTTAGATGGGCACAGGGGAGATGAGCAGTACTTC
TRBD2,NA,TRBV6-5,TRBJ2-7,CASSYSRGGLAELF,TGTGCCAGCAGTTACTCGAGAGGGGGACTAGCGGAGTTATTC
TRBD2,NA,TRBV5-1,TRBJ2-2,CASTGLAGATGELFF,TGCGCCAGCACAGGACTAGCGGGAGCCACCGGGGAGCTGTTTTTT
NA,NA,TRBV2,TRBJ1-2,CASTRTGLDGYTF,TGTGCCAGCACTCGGACGGGACTCGATGGCTACACCTTC
NA,few,TRBV9,TRBJ1-2,CASSQGQRGGYTF,TGTGCCAGCAGCCAAGGACAGCGAGGGGGCTACACCTTC
NA,once,TRBV6-5,TRBJ1-2,CASSDWRRGYTF,TGTGCCAGCAGCGATTGGAGGCGTGGCTACACCTTC
TRBD2,NA,TRBV4-3,TRBJ2-5,CASSQEGGRAFETQYF,TGCGCCAGCAGCCAAGAGGGGGGGAGGGCCTTTGAGACCCAGTACTTC